One sample yielded the 16 T cell receptor beta chains listed below, sequenced in a study of CD8+ T cells in alopecia areata. Following extraction, RNA underwent reverse transcription to cDNA, which served as the sequencing template. Assay used: immunoSEQ multiplex PCR; TCRdb lists only in-frame clones, some missing. This sample has fewer than 250,000 clones, with less than 70% found just once. Treatment described: oral pan-JAK inhibitor, 5-10 mg twice daily. Here the sequenced sample was CD4+ T cells sorted from blood, taken around week 47, from a patient treated with tofacitinib. The receptors were sampled from a human donor with alopecia areata.

This chain joins TRBV18 and TRBJ1-5; D gene ambiguous. This CDR3 has 13 residues. CDR1 is KGHSH and CDR2 is LQKENI in the germline V gene. The V end lost 4 bases, the J end lost 4 bases, and 8 bases lay between the germline ends. The CDR3 region is CASSQIRNQPQHF. The CDR3 DNA reads as TGTGCCAGCTCACAAATTCGGAATCAGCCCCAGCATTTT. The full variable domain, its missing parts supplied by reference TRBV18 and TRBJ1-5, is NAGVMQNPRHLVRRRGQEARLRCSPMKGHSHVYWYRQLPEEGLKFMVYLQKENIIDESGMPKERFSAEFPKEGPSILRIQQVVRGDSAAYFCASSQIRNQPQHFGDGTRLSIL.

V gene TRBV29-1 combines with J gene TRBJ1-6, with 7 bases aligning to TRBD1. With V trimmed by 7 bases and J by 6 bases, 6 bases remained unmatched. This CDR3 spans 13 amino acids. Germline CDR1 is SQVTM and CDR2 is ANQGSEA. The CDR3 is CSAGQSSNSPLHF. CDR3 DNA sequence: TGCAGCGCGGGACAGTCTTCTAATTCACCCCTCCACTTT.

This chain links TRBV29-1 with TRBJ2-2; D not resolved. CDR1 is SQVTM and CDR2 is ANQGSEA in the germline V gene. The CDR3 extends over 12 amino acids. Trimming shortened V by 5 bases and J by 4 bases, and 8 bases separated the two germline ends. CDR3 loop: CSVRRGTGELFF. As DNA, the CDR3 is TGCAGCGTTCGGCGAGGCACCGGGGAGCTGTTTTTT.

The chain joins TRBV29-1 to TRBJ2-3; tentatively, D is TRBD2 (5 bases). Germline V gene sequence: CDR1 SQVTM, CDR2 ANQGSEA. The CDR3 runs 10 residues. The CDR3 bases are TGCACCCAGCGCCGGGGTACGCAGTATTTT. This codes for CTQRRGTQYF.

The chain combines TRBV7-8 with TRBJ2-2; tentatively, D is TRBD1 (5 bases). V was pared by 5 bases and J by 5 bases, with 15 bases between. CDR3 length: 15 amino acids. Germline CDR1 SGHVS, CDR2 FQNEAQ. CDR3 sequence: CASSKEGRGTGELFF. The CDR3 coding sequence is TGTGCCAGCAGCAAGGAAGGAAGGGGAACCGGGGAGCTGTTTTTT.

This clone was seen only a few times. Here the CDR3 DNA reads TGCGCCAGCAGCTTGGATTCCGGGAATCAGCCCCAGCATTTT. Translating it yields CASSLDSGNQPQHF. J is TRBJ1-5 and V is TRBV5-1; D unresolved. CDR3 length: 14 amino acids. Germline assignment: CDR1 SGHRS and CDR2 YFSETQ. V was clipped by 0 bases and J by 4 bases, with 8 bases between them.

The chain combines TRBV25-1 with TRBJ2-1, with D tentatively TRBD1 (6 bases). The CDR3 totals 15 residues. In germline, CDR1 is MGHDK, CDR2 SYGVNS. Trimming left V 3 bases short and J 0 bases short, with 9 bases between. CDR3 protein: CASSEDSLSYNEQFF. The CDR3 nucleotides read TGTGCCAGCAGTGAGGACAGTCTCTCCTACAATGAGCAGTTCTTC.

The chain links TRBV29-1 to TRBJ2-6, with unresolved D. Germline V gives CDR1 SQVTM, CDR2 ANQGSEA. V lost 3 bases to trimming and J lost 3 bases, with 6 bases between them. This CDR3 has 13 amino acids. The CDR3 DNA is TGCAGCGTTGAGCAAGGTGGGGCCAACGTCCTGACTTTC. Encoded protein: CSVEQGGANVLTF.

This rearrangement joins TRBV7-6 to TRBJ1-1, with D possibly being TRBD1 (5 bases). Trimming took off 2 bases at V and 4 bases at J, with 8 bases between the two ends. This CDR3 contains 13 residues. The germline gives CDR1 SGHVS, CDR2 FNYEAQ. CDR3 residues: CASSLSQGTEAFF. Written as DNA, the CDR3 is TGTGCCAGCAGCTTATCCCAGGGCACTGAAGCTTTCTTT.

The chain is built from TRBV14 and TRBJ2-4; 8 bases fit TRBD1. The CDR3 is made up of 15 amino acids. V gave up 3 bases and J gave up 8 bases; unmatched junction bases: 9. The germline CDR1 and CDR2 sequences are SGHDN and FVKESK. CDR3 bases: TGTGCCAGCAGCCAGGGCCCGGGGACAGGATACATTCAGTACTTC. Translation gives CASSQGPGTGYIQYF.

V gene TRBV29-1 combines with J gene TRBJ2-7, with 10 bases lining up with TRBD1. Trimming cost V 5 bases and J 6 bases; bases outside gene matches: 10. CDR1 is SQVTM and CDR2 is ANQGSEA in the germline V gene. The CDR3 runs to 14 residues. DNA for the CDR3: TGCAGCGTTCTACGACAGGGGGCGCAGGGCGAGCAGTACTTC. Protein product: CSVLRQGAQGEQYF.

V usage is TRBV30 and J usage is TRBJ1-5; the match to TRBD1 covers 7 bases. The V and J ends lost 2 bases and 0 bases, in that order; junction bases with no gene match: 16. Germline V lookup: CDR1 GTSNPN, CDR2 SVGIG (reference sequence). The CDR3 extends over 19 amino acids. This CDR3 reads CAWSSAKGKTGNSNQPQHF. The CDR3, as DNA: TGTGCCTGGAGTTCCGCGAAGGGGAAGACAGGGAATAGCAATCAGCCCCAGCATTTT.

This chain uses TRBV6-1 with TRBJ1-3; 10 positions match TRBD1. Germline V gene sequence: CDR1 MNHNS, CDR2 SASEGT. Germline trimming cut 10 bases from V and 2 bases from J; bases unmatched to any gene: 8. CDR3 size: 15 residues. The CDR3 DNA reads TGTGCCATCACCCCCGGGACAGGGGCTGGAAACACCATATATTTT. It translates to CAITPGTGAGNTIYF.

This chain joins TRBV4-1 and TRBJ2-1, with D possibly being TRBD2 (7 bases). The V and J ends lost 1 base and 2 bases respectively, with 12 bases between them. The CDR3 sequence is 16 residues long. Germline CDR1 MGHRA, CDR2 YSYEKL. The CDR3 region is CASSQVGGATYNEQFF. The CDR3 DNA is TGCGCCAGCAGCCAAGTGGGGGGGGCTACCTACAATGAGCAGTTCTTC.

This clone was detected only a few times. The chain couples TRBV7-8 to TRBJ2-4; 11 bases are shared with TRBD2. The CDR3 length is 18 residues. Germline loops: CDR1 SGHVS, CDR2 FQNEAQ. Trimming cost V 0 bases and J 5 bases; bases outside gene matches: 9. In DNA form, the CDR3 reads TGTGCCAGCAGCTTAGCCCCTGTAGCGGGGGGGCCTCAAAACATTCAGTACTTC. Encoded protein: CASSLAPVAGGPQNIQYF.

This clone was seen just once. The chain joins TRBV30 to TRBJ1-5; a weak D match, TRBD1 (6 bases). Germline-derived CDR1 and CDR2 are GTSNPN and SVGIG (reference sequence). The CDR3 runs to 17 residues. Trimming stripped 1 base from V and 0 bases from J, with 16 bases between. The CDR3 is CAWSEHLRGLSNQPQHF. In DNA, the CDR3 is TGTGCCTGGAGTGAACATCTCAGGGGACTTAGCAATCAGCCCCAGCATTTT. Complete variable domain (other parts from reference TRBV30 and TRBJ1-5): SQTIHQWPATLVQPVGSPLSLECTVEGTSNPNLYWYRQAAGRGLQLLFYSVGIGQISSEVPQNLSASRPQDRQFILSSKKLLLSDSGFYLCAWSEHLRGLSNQPQHFGDGTRLSIL.